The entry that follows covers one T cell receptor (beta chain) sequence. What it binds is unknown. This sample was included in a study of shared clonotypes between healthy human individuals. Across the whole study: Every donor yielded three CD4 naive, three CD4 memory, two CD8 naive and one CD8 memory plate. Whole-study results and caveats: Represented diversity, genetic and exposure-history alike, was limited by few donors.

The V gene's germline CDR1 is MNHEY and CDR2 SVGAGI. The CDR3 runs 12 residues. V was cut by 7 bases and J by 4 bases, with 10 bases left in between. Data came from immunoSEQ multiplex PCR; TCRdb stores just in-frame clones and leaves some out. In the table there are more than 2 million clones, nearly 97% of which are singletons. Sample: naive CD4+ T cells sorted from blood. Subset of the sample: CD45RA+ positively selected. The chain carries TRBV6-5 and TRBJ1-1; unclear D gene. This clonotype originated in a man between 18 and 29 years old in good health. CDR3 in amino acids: CASTGVGTEAFF. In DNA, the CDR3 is TGTGCCAGCACCGGTGTGGGCACTGAAGCTTTCTTT.